The 16 T cell receptor beta chains below all came from one sample that was sequenced in a study of metastatic and nonmetastatic thyroid tumors. Thyroid surgery was preceded by no treatment in any patient. TCRdb called clones again from the PCR reads with MiXCR. Of around 10,000 clones listed, 20% to 30% are singletons. Specimen: tumor tissue. The source is a female donor with papillary thyroid cancer or a benign thyroid nodule (not recorded which). Some clones in this sample may be carry-over from other donors' samples.

By sample fraction, this clone is medium-sized. The V call is TRBV6-5, the J call TRBJ2-7; 11 nucleotides align to TRBD2. The CDR3 spans 16 residues. The J segment lost 4 bases and the V segment lost 2 bases, leaving 7 bases of the junction unmatched. Germline V gene sequence: CDR1 MNHEY, CDR2 SVGAGI. CDR3 region: CASSYTGVAGGYEQYF. Written as DNA, the CDR3 is TGTGCCAGCAGTTACACCGGGGTAGCGGGAGGGTACGAGCAGTACTTC.

The CDR3 sequence: CASSPGTPRGSNQPQHF. DNA of the CDR3: TGTGCCAGCAGCCCTGGGACTCCGCGAGGGAGCAATCAGCCCCAGCATTTT. This sequence joins TRBV6-2 or TRBV6-3 and TRBJ1-5, with D perhaps matching TRBD1 (5 bases). V was cut by 6 bases and J by 1 base, with 19 bases left in between. This CDR3 spans 17 amino acids. Germline CDR1 reads MNHEY; CDR2 reads SVGEGT.

By share of the sample, this clone is medium-sized. This chain connects TRBV12-3 or TRBV12-4 to TRBJ1-5, with D unclear. V lost 5 bases and J lost 3, with 5 bases in between. The CDR3 loop spans 12 amino acids. As DNA, the CDR3 is TGTGCCAGCAGTCGAGACAATCAGCCCCAGCATTTT. This encodes CASSRDNQPQHF.

This clone turned up a few times. This chain uses TRBV6-6 with TRBJ2-1; D is undetermined. The CDR3 contains 11 residues. The germline gives CDR1 MNHNY, CDR2 SVGAGI (reference sequence). Trimming left V 2 bases short and J 7 bases short, with 3 bases between. In DNA, the CDR3 is TGTGCCAGCAGTTACGGGAATGAGCAGTTCTTC. It encodes CASSYGNEQFF.

This clone is judged medium-sized. This chain links TRBV10-2 with TRBJ2-7; 7 bases line up with TRBD2. Trimming at V came to 6 bases and at J to 3 bases, leaving 8 bases not matched to a gene. Germline V gene data show CDR1 as WSHSY and CDR2 as SAAADI. The CDR3 runs 14 residues. The CDR3 nucleotides are TGCGCCAGCAGAGCGGGACCGGATCACTACGAGCAGTACTTC. As protein: CASRAGPDHYEQYF.

This clone is medium-sized within its sample. The chain employs TRBV10-2 and TRBJ2-7, with D possibly TRBD2 on 5 matching bases. The CDR3 is 13 residues long. Germline CDR1 reads WSHSY; CDR2 reads SAAADI. V lost 7 bases and J 7 bases, leaving 17 bases between the germline ends. CDR3 DNA sequence: TGCGCCAGCATGTTGACCGGACTGGGGGAGCAGTACTTC. It encodes CASMLTGLGEQYF.

This clone has just a few counts. CDR3 loop: CASSESGSEKLFF. The CDR3 coding sequence is TGTGCCAGCAGTGAATCAGGGAGTGAAAAACTGTTTTTT. This chain links TRBV6-1 with TRBJ1-4; weak D call: TRBD1 (5 bases). The CDR3 is made up of 13 amino acids. The germline V gene encodes CDR1 MNHNS and CDR2 SASEGT. Trimming cost V 2 bases and J 7 bases, with 8 bases left between them.

At least ten counts were recorded for this clone. The junction shows a germline mismatch at one end, possibly a read error. Other nucleotide sequences from this sample produce the same CDR3. This sequence joins TRBV20-1 and TRBJ1-6; D call uncertain. Germline V gene lookup returns CDR1 DFQATT and CDR2 SNEGSKA (reference sequence). The CDR3 has 15 amino acids. The CDR3 DNA follows: TGCAGCGCTAGAGATCAAAGGGTGGGTGGTTCACCCCTCCACTTT. Its translation is CSARDQRVGGSPLHF.

This clone came up a few times. The chain is built from TRBV28 and TRBJ2-7; D is ambiguous. Germline-derived CDR1 and CDR2 are MDHEN and SYDVKM. V lost 2 bases, J lost 2 bases, and 13 bases lay in between. This CDR3 has 15 residues. CDR3 protein: CASSLGDSRTYEQYF. Written as DNA, the CDR3 is TGTGCCAGCAGTTTAGGAGACTCCCGGACCTACGAGCAGTACTTC.

This clone was seen at least ten times. V and J are TRBV9 and TRBJ2-1, with TRBD2 matching over 9 bases. This CDR3 is built from 16 residues. Germline CDR1 reads SGDLS; CDR2 reads YYNGEE. The V and J ends lost 1 base and 4 bases, in that order; junction bases with no gene match: 6. The CDR3 protein is CASSVNPAGGYNEQFF. The CDR3 DNA reads as TGTGCCAGCAGCGTAAACCCAGCGGGAGGTTACAATGAGCAGTTCTTC.

V and J are TRBV12-3 or TRBV12-4 and TRBJ1-2; weak D call: TRBD1 (6 bases). Trimming shortened V by 6 bases and J by 8 bases, and 13 bases separated the two germline ends. This CDR3 has 12 amino acids. CDR3 DNA sequence: TGTGCCAGCAGGGACAGCCCGGGGGGCTACACCTTC. It codes for CASRDSPGGYTF.

There are a few counts of this clone. The J gene is TRBJ2-3, the V gene TRBV6-2 or TRBV6-3, with 14 positions matching TRBD2. This CDR3 has 18 residues. CDR1 and CDR2 (germline): MNHEY, SVGEGT. V lost 8 bases, J lost 1 base, and 11 bases stayed unmatched. The CDR3 region has the DNA TGTGCCAGCGACGGGACTAGCGGGAGAGGGGGGGGCACAGATACGCAGTATTTT. Residues: CASDGTSGRGGGTDTQYF.

This sequence joins TRBV12-3 or TRBV12-4 and TRBJ2-7; D gene ambiguous. The CDR3 is made up of 13 amino acids. The V and J ends lost 6 bases and 7 bases respectively, with 16 bases between them. This CDR3 reads CASSELAAWEQYF. The CDR3 nucleotides are TGTGCCAGCAGCGAGCTGGCGGCCTGGGAGCAGTACTTC.

This clone has ten or more counts. CDR3 sequence reads: CSASSGQANQPQHF. The CDR3 DNA is TGCAGTGCTAGTTCGGGACAGGCCAATCAGCCCCAGCATTTT. The chain recombines TRBV20-1 with TRBJ1-5; 8 positions match TRBD1. V trimming: 3 bases; J trimming: 3 bases; junction bases outside the gene matches: 4. Germline V CDR1 and CDR2: DFQATT, SNEGSKA (reference sequence). The CDR3 has 14 residues.

V gene TRBV20-1 combines with J gene TRBJ1-4; perhaps TRBD1 as D (6 bases). Germline lookup yields CDR1 DFQATT and CDR2 SNEGSKA (reference sequence). Deletions cut 4 bases from V and 8 bases from J, with 17 bases between. The CDR3 is made up of 14 amino acids. The CDR3 loop is CSATGGQGREKLFF. The CDR3 DNA is TGCAGTGCTACTGGGGGTCAGGGGAGGGAAAAACTGTTTTTT.

The rearrangement links TRBV7-9 to TRBJ2-7, with 7 bases identical to TRBD1. CDR1 and CDR2 (germline): SEHNR, FQNEAQ (reference sequence). This CDR3 is built from 15 residues. The V and J ends lost 4 bases and 2 bases, in that order; junction bases with no gene match: 8. CDR3 residues: CASSYRDSWTYEQYF. The CDR3 DNA follows: TGTGCCAGCAGCTACCGGGACAGTTGGACCTACGAGCAGTACTTC.